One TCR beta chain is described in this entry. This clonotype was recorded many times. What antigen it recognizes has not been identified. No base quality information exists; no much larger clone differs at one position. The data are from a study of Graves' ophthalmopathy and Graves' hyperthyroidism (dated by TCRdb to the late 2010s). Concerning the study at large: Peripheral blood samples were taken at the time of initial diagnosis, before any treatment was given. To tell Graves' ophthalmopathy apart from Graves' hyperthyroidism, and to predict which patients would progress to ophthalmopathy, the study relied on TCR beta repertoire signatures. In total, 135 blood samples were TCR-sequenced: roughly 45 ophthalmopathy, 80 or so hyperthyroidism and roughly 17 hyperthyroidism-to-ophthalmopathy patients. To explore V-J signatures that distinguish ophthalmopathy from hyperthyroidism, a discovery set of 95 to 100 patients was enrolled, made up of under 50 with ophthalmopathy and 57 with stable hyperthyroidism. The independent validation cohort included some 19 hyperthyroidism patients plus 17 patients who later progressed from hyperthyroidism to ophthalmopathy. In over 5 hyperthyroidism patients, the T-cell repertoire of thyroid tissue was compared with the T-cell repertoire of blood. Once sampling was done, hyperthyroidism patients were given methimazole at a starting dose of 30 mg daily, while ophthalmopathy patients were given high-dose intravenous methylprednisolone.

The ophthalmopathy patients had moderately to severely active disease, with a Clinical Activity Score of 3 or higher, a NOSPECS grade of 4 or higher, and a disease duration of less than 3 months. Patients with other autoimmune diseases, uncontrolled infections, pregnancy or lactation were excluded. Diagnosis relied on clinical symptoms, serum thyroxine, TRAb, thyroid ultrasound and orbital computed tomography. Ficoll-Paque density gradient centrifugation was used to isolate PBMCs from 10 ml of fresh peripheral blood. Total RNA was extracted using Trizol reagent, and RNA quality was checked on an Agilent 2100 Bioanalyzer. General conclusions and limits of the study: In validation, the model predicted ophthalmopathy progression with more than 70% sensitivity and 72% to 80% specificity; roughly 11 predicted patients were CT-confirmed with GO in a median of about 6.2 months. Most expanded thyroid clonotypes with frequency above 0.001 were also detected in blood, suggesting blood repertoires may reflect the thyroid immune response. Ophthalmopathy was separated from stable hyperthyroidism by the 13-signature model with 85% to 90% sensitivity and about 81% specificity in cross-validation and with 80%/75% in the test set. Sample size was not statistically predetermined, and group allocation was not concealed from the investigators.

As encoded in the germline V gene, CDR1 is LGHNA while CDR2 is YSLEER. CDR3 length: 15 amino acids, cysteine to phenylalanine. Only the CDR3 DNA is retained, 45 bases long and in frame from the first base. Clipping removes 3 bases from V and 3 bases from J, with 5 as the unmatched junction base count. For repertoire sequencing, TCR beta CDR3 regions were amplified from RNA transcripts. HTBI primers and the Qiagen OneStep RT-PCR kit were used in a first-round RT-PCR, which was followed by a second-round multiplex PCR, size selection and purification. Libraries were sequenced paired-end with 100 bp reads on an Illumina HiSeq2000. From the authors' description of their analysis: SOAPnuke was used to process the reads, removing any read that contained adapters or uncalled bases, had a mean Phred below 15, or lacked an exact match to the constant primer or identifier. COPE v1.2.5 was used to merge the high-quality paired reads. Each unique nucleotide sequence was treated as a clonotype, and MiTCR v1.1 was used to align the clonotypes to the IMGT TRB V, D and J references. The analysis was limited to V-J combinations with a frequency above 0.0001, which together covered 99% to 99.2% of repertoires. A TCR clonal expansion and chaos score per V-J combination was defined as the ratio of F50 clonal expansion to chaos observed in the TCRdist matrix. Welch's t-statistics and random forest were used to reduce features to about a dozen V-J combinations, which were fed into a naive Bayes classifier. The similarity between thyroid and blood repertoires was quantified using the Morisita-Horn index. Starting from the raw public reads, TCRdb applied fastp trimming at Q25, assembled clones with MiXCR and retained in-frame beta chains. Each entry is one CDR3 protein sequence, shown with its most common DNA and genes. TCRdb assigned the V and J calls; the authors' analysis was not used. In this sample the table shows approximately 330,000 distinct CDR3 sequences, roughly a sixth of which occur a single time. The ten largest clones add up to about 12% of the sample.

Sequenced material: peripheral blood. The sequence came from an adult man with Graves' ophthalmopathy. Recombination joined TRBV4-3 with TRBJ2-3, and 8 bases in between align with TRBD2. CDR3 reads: CASSQLTSETDTQYF. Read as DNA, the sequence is TGCGCCAGCAGCCAGTTGACTAGCGAAACAGATACGCAGTATTTT.